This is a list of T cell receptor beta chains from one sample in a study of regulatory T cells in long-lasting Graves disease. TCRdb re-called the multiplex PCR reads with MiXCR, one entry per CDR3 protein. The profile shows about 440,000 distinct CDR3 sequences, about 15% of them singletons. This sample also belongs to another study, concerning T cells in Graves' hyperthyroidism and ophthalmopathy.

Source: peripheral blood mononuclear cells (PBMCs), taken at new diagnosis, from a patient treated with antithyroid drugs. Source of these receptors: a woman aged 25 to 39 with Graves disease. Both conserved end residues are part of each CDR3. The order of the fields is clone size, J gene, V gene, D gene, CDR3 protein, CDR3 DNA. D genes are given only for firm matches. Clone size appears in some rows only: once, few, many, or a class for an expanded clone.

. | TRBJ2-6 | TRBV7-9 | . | CASPRTNVFSGANVLTF | TGTGCCAGCCCCAGGACAAATGTTTTCTCTGGGGCCAACGTCCTGACTTTC
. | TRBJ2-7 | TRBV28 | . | CASSLNPGEAYEQYF | TGTGCCAGCAGTTTAAATCCCGGGGAGGCCTACGAGCAGTACTTC
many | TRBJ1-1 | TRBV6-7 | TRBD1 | CASSYRIQGATTEAFF | TGTGCCAGCAGTTACCGAATACAGGGGGCGACCACTGAAGCTTTCTTT
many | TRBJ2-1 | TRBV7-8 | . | CASSTGQRVYNEQFF | TGTGCCAGCAGCACCGGGCAGCGGGTCTACAATGAGCAGTTCTTC
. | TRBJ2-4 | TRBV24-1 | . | CATFQQGFNFLAKNIQYF | TGTGCCACCTTTCAACAGGGATTCAATTTTCTAGCCAAAAACATTCAGTACTTC
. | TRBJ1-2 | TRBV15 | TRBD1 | CATSTSTGTFDGYTF | TGTGCCACCAGCACTTCGACAGGGACCTTCGATGGCTACACCTTC
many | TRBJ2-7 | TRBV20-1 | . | CSADKITGIYEQYF | TGCAGTGCTGATAAAATTACAGGGATATACGAGCAGTACTTC
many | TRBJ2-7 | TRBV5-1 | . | CASSRTTSQQYF | TGCGCCAGCAGTCGGACTACGTCGCAGCAGTACTTC
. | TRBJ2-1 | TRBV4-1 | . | CASSHLAQDRNEQFF | TGCGCCAGCAGCCACCTCGCCCAAGACAGAAATGAGCAGTTCTTC
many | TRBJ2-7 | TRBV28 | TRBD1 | CASSLWAGGGYEQYF | TGTGCCAGCAGTTTATGGGCAGGGGGTGGGTACGAGCAGTACTTC
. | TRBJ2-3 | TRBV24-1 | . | CATRDDREGTDTQYF | TGTGCCACCAGGGACGACAGGGAGGGAACAGATACGCAGTATTTT
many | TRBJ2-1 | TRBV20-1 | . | CSARDEGAFVEQFF | TGCAGTGCTAGAGATGAGGGCGCTTTCGTTGAGCAGTTCTTC
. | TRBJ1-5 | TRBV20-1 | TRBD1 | CSARASSSIPGQVNQPQHF | TGCAGTGCTAGAGCCAGCAGCAGTATTCCGGGACAGGTCAATCAGCCCCAGCATTTT
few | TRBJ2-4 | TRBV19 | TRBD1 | CASRTTGVRDIQYF | TGTGCCAGTAGGACCACAGGGGTTCGGGACATTCAGTACTTC
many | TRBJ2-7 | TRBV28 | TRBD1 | CASSFQPGQGAPKQYF | TGTGCCAGCAGTTTCCAACCGGGACAGGGAGCCCCAAAGCAGTACTTC
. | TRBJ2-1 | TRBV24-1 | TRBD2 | CATSDPGGSGSYNEQFF | TGTGCCACCAGTGATCCCGGTGGTAGCGGGAGCTACAATGAGCAGTTCTTC
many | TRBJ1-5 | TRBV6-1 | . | CASTGYSNQPQHF | TGTGCCAGCACGGGTTATAGCAATCAGCCCCAGCATTTT
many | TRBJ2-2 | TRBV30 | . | CAWRELGELFF | TGTGCCTGGCGGGAGTTGGGGGAGCTGTTTTTT
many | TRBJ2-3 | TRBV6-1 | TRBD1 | CASSPGQGASDTQYF | TGTGCCAGCAGTCCGGGACAGGGGGCTTCGGATACGCAGTATTTT
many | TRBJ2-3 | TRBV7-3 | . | CASSLMGTASTDTQYF | TGTGCCAGCAGCTTAATGGGCACCGCTTCCACAGATACGCAGTATTTT
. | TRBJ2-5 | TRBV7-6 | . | CASSPQGWETQYF | TGTGCCAGCAGCCCGCAGGGATGGGAGACCCAGTACTTC
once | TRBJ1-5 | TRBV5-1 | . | CASSLSPDKNQPQHF | TGCGCCAGCAGCCTGAGTCCTGATAAGAATCAGCCCCAGCATTTT
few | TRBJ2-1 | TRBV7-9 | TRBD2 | CASSLSGGSYNEQSF | TGTGCCAGCAGCCTCAGCGGGGGATCCTACAATGAGCAGTCCTTC